The rows below give T cell receptor beta chains drawn from one sample of a study of pediatric ulcerative colitis. Clones were read by immunoSEQ multiplex PCR, and TCRdb kept only the in-frame ones, dropping some. The table records about 20,000 clones, approximately 73% of them present only once. The sample was gut tissue. Receptors were obtained from a boy between 10 and 17 years old with moderate ulcerative colitis. Both conserved end residues are part of each CDR3. The D gene is left open where the match is weak. Clone size is given for some rows only: seen once, a few or many times, or a class if the clone is expanded.

J gene,clone size,D gene,V gene,CDR3 DNA,CDR3 protein
TRBJ2-3,.,TRBD1,TRBV7-9,TGTGCCAGCAGCACTACTACAGGGGCAGATACGCAGTATTTT,CASSTTTGADTQYF
TRBJ2-1,.,.,TRBV19,TGTGCCAGTAGTATAAATCTATTCCGTGAGCAGTTCTTC,CASSINLFREQFF
TRBJ1-2,.,.,TRBV12-5,TGTGCTAGTGGTTTTTTCTCTTCATTCGACTATGGCTACACCTTC,CASGFFSSFDYGYTF
TRBJ2-5,few,TRBD1,TRBV7-9,TGTGCCAGCAGCCCGAGACAGGGGGCCGAGACCCAGTACTTC,CASSPRQGAETQYF
TRBJ1-1,medium-sized,.,TRBV30,TGTGCCTGGAGTGTAAGTCAGGGAATTTTTATGAACACTGAAGCTTTCTTT,CAWSVSQGIFMNTEAFF
TRBJ2-2,.,TRBD2,TRBV5-4,TGTGCCAGCAGCCCGTGGACTAGCGGGAGGCGGGCCGGGGAGCTGTTTTTT,CASSPWTSGRRAGELFF
TRBJ1-5,.,.,TRBV5-1,TGCGCCAGCAGCGACGAGCTGATAGCGACGAGCAATCAGCCCCAGCATTTT,CASSDELIATSNQPQHF
TRBJ2-3,.,TRBD2,TRBV5-1,TGCGCCAGCAGCTGGGGACTAGCGGGGGGACAGATCACAGATACGCAGTATTTT,CASSWGLAGGQITDTQYF
TRBJ2-3,once,.,TRBV4-3,TGCGCCAGCAGCCCCATGTCGGAGTACACAGATACGCAGTATTTT,CASSPMSEYTDTQYF
TRBJ2-1,.,.,TRBV2,TGTGCCAGCGATAGGTTAACAAAAGAGCAGTTCTTC,CASDRLTKEQFF
TRBJ2-1,.,.,TRBV15,TGTGCCACCAGCAGAGAGGAACGCCTTGGGCAGGACCACCAAAATGAGCAGTTCTTC,CATSREERLGQDHQNEQFF
TRBJ1-4,.,.,TRBV19,TGTGCCAGTAGTGGGCAGGTTGGGATTAATGAAAAACTGTTTTTT,CASSGQVGINEKLFF
TRBJ2-5,.,TRBD1,TRBV27,TGTGCCAGCAGCCGAGGGACAGCTCAAGAGACCCAGTACTTC,CASSRGTAQETQYF
TRBJ1-1,few,.,TRBV4-1,TGCGCCAGCAGCCATCACAGGGAGAACACTGAAGCTTTCTTT,CASSHHRENTEAFF
TRBJ2-7,.,.,TRBV11-2,TGTGCCAGCAGCCTGGTTACAGTATCCTACGAGCAGTACTTC,CASSLVTVSYEQYF
TRBJ1-2,.,TRBD1,TRBV6-5,TGTGCCAGCAGTTACCGGGGACAGGGGTCTGGCTACACCTTC,CASSYRGQGSGYTF
TRBJ1-2,.,.,TRBV4-1,TGCGCCAGCAGCCAAGTCCCTATAATCGGTGGCTACACCTTC,CASSQVPIIGGYTF
TRBJ1-3,.,.,TRBV20-1,TGCAGTGCTGGCTCTGGAAACACCATATATTTT,CSAGSGNTIYF
TRBJ2-5,.,.,TRBV5-8,TGTGCCAGCAGCTCGGGAGTGGGGAGAGAGACCCAGTACTTC,CASSSGVGRETQYF
TRBJ2-1,.,TRBD2,TRBV7-8,TGTGCCAGCAGCTTAGCGCTTGAGACTAGCGGATACAATGAGCAGTTCTTC,CASSLALETSGYNEQFF
TRBJ2-3,.,.,TRBV7-3,TGTGCCAGCAGCCTACGCAATCCCGGGGATACGCAGTATTTT,CASSLRNPGDTQYF
TRBJ2-2,.,TRBD1,TRBV10-3,TGTGCCATCAGTCCTACAGGGGGCTATCCCGGGGAGCTGTTTTTT,CAISPTGGYPGELFF
TRBJ2-3,.,TRBD1,TRBV25-1,TGTGCCAGCAGAGTACCGGGACAGTCACACACAGATACGCAGTATTTT,CASRVPGQSHTDTQYF
TRBJ2-7,.,TRBD2,TRBV25-1,TGTGCCAGCAGTAGTGGACTAGCGGGAGGGCGATCCCACGAGCAGTACTTC,CASSSGLAGGRSHEQYF
TRBJ1-3,.,.,TRBV5-5,TGTGCCAGCAGCTTGGTTGGTGCCGGGTCAAGAACCTCTGGAAACACCATATATTTT,CASSLVGAGSRTSGNTIYF
TRBJ1-2,.,TRBD1,TRBV9,TGTGCCAGCAGCGAGACAGGGGACTATGGCTACACCTTC,CASSETGDYGYTF
TRBJ1-1,.,.,TRBV6-6,TGTGCCAGCAGTTACTCGAGTGCGCAGGCTGAAGCTTTCTTT,CASSYSSAQAEAFF
TRBJ1-6,.,.,TRBV4-1,TGCGCCAGCAGCCTGACATCTGGTAGGAATTCACCCCTCCACTTT,CASSLTSGRNSPLHF
TRBJ2-6,.,.,TRBV18,TGTGCCAGCTCAGCAGACAGTAGATCTGGGGCCAACGTCCTGACTTTC,CASSADSRSGANVLTF
TRBJ1-2,.,TRBD1,TRBV19,TGTGCCAGTAGTCATACAGGGGTTGGCTACACCTTC,CASSHTGVGYTF
TRBJ2-1,.,.,TRBV6-1,TGTGCCAGCCAGATAGAATCCTACAATGAGCAGTTCTTC,CASQIESYNEQFF
TRBJ1-2,.,.,TRBV6-5,TGTGCCAGCAGTTACATCCCGGACTATGGCTACACCTTC,CASSYIPDYGYTF
TRBJ1-2,few,TRBD1,TRBV13,TGTGCCAGCAGCTCTACGGACAGGGCGCATGGCTACACCTTC,CASSSTDRAHGYTF
TRBJ1-1,.,.,TRBV2,TGTGCCAGCAGTGAGGCCAGTACCAACACTGAAGCTTTCTTT,CASSEASTNTEAFF
TRBJ1-1,few,TRBD1,TRBV5-1,TGCGCCAGCAGCTTGAAGACAGGGAGGGTCCTGAACACTGAAGCTTTCTTT,CASSLKTGRVLNTEAFF
TRBJ1-3,.,TRBD1,TRBV25-1,TGTGCCAGCAGTGAATTTCGGACAGGGACTGGAAACACCATATATTTT,CASSEFRTGTGNTIYF
TRBJ1-3,.,.,TRBV5-1,TGCGCCAGTACTTCAGGGGCCTCTGGAAACACCATATATTTT,CASTSGASGNTIYF
TRBJ2-5,few,.,TRBV5-6,TGTGCCAGCAGCACCCAAGAGACCCAGTACTTC,CASSTQETQYF
TRBJ2-7,.,TRBD2,TRBV19,TGTGCCAGTAGTATGTTAGCGGGAGCCGTTGGCGAGCAGTACTTC,CASSMLAGAVGEQYF
TRBJ1-2,.,.,TRBV7-2,TGTGCCAGCAGCTTATCTCCTGAAGCTAACTATGGCTACACCTTC,CASSLSPEANYGYTF
TRBJ2-6,.,.,TRBV19,TGTGCCAGTAGTCCGGAAAGGGCTGGGGCCAACGTCCTGACTTTC,CASSPERAGANVLTF
TRBJ2-3,.,TRBD2,TRBV10-2,TGCGCCACCAGCCTAGCGGGGGTGGATACGCAGTATTTT,CATSLAGVDTQYF
TRBJ1-1,.,.,TRBV18,TGTGCCAGCTCCGTCGGGCACGACACTGAAGCTTTCTTT,CASSVGHDTEAFF
TRBJ2-7,.,.,TRBV4-1,TGCGCCAGCAGACGAAGGGGCGCGAGGGACTACGAGCAGTACTTC,CASRRRGARDYEQYF
TRBJ2-7,.,TRBD1,TRBV6-1,TGTGCCAGCAGGGGACAGTCTAACCTCTACGAGCAGTACTTC,CASRGQSNLYEQYF
TRBJ1-1,.,.,TRBV20-1,TGCAGTGCTAGAGATAGGGCTGAAGCTTTCTTT,CSARDRAEAFF
TRBJ1-4,few,TRBD1,TRBV19,TGTGCCAGTAAGGGACAGCTTACCGGAAATGAAAAACTGTTTTTT,CASKGQLTGNEKLFF
TRBJ2-7,.,.,TRBV7-6,TGTGCCAGCAGCTCAGGTGACATTCCCTACGAGCAGTACTTC,CASSSGDIPYEQYF
TRBJ1-2,.,.,TRBV29-1,TGCAGCGCGAGACCGGAAGGGATAGGGGGGCTCTATGGCTACACCTTC,CSARPEGIGGLYGYTF